Listed below are T cell receptor beta chains from one sample, sequenced in a study of blood T cell repertoires in COVID-19. The repertoire was sequenced with immunoSEQ multiplex PCR; TCRdb's copy has only in-frame clones and lacks some. The sample records hundreds of thousands of clones, about 88% being singletons. Sequencing was performed on peripheral blood. These receptors all stem from a woman aged 70-85 years with COVID-19, enrolled during active disease. Both conserved end residues are part of each CDR3. Fields, in order: D gene, J gene, clone size, V gene, CDR3 DNA, CDR3 protein. A D gene is named only where the DNA matches it firmly. Clone sizes are given selectively: once, few, many, or a class where the clone is expanded.

d_call: NA
j_call: TRBJ1-6
clone_size: NA
v_call: TRBV2
cdr3_nt: TGTGCCAGCAGAGGGACCCCCGGGGGTTCACCCCTCCACTTT
cdr3_aa: CASRGTPGGSPLHF

d_call: TRBD1
j_call: TRBJ2-7
clone_size: NA
v_call: TRBV7-9
cdr3_nt: TGTGCCAGCAGCCCGCCGGGACAGCTCAATTACGAGCAGTACTTC
cdr3_aa: CASSPPGQLNYEQYF

d_call: NA
j_call: TRBJ1-2
clone_size: NA
v_call: TRBV9
cdr3_nt: TGTGCCAGCAGCGTAAGCTCACTCCCCCACTATGGCTACACCTTC
cdr3_aa: CASSVSSLPHYGYTF

d_call: TRBD1
j_call: TRBJ1-4
clone_size: NA
v_call: TRBV19
cdr3_nt: TGTGCCAGCTCCCCATTGGACAGGGCTGAAAAACTGTTTTTT
cdr3_aa: CASSPLDRAEKLFF

d_call: NA
j_call: TRBJ2-7
clone_size: NA
v_call: TRBV7-9
cdr3_nt: TGTGCCAGCAGCTTTCTAGTCCCCAGCTACGAGCAGTACTTC
cdr3_aa: CASSFLVPSYEQYF

d_call: NA
j_call: TRBJ2-7
clone_size: NA
v_call: TRBV27
cdr3_nt: TGTGCCAGCAGTTTAGCTGGGGCAACCTACGAGCAGTACTTC
cdr3_aa: CASSLAGATYEQYF

d_call: NA
j_call: TRBJ1-2
clone_size: NA
v_call: TRBV2
cdr3_nt: TGTGCCAGCAGGTACAGCTATGGCTACACCTTC
cdr3_aa: CASRYSYGYTF

d_call: TRBD1
j_call: TRBJ1-6
clone_size: NA
v_call: TRBV10-3
cdr3_nt: TGTGCCATCAAACAGGGGGCGGAATCACCCCTCCACTTT
cdr3_aa: CAIKQGAESPLHF

d_call: NA
j_call: TRBJ2-1
clone_size: NA
v_call: TRBV7-2
cdr3_nt: TGTGCCAGCAGCCGGACCGGGACACGGAATGAGCAGTTCTTC
cdr3_aa: CASSRTGTRNEQFF

d_call: NA
j_call: TRBJ1-1
clone_size: NA
v_call: TRBV5-1
cdr3_nt: TGCGCCAGCAGCTGGGGGCAGAACACTGAAGCTTTCTTT
cdr3_aa: CASSWGQNTEAFF

d_call: TRBD1
j_call: TRBJ1-2
clone_size: once
v_call: TRBV5-1
cdr3_nt: TGCGCCAGCAGCGTAGGGACAGGGGTCTATGGCTACACCTTC
cdr3_aa: CASSVGTGVYGYTF

d_call: TRBD2
j_call: TRBJ2-2
clone_size: NA
v_call: TRBV4-1
cdr3_nt: TGCGCCAGCAGCCGCGAACCCCGACTAGCGGGGGGGTCCGGGGAGCTGTTTTTT
cdr3_aa: CASSREPRLAGGSGELFF

d_call: TRBD1
j_call: TRBJ2-1
clone_size: NA
v_call: TRBV19
cdr3_nt: TGTGCCAGTAGTATAGATGGACAGGACAACAATGAGCAGTTCTTC
cdr3_aa: CASSIDGQDNNEQFF

d_call: TRBD1
j_call: TRBJ1-4
clone_size: NA
v_call: TRBV5-4
cdr3_nt: TGTGCCAGCAGCTCCGGACAGGGTGGAGAAAAACTGTTTTTT
cdr3_aa: CASSSGQGGEKLFF

d_call: NA
j_call: TRBJ1-1
clone_size: once
v_call: TRBV7-9
cdr3_nt: TGTGCCAGCAGCACGGAGACAGTCCTCATGAACACTGAAGCTTTCTTT
cdr3_aa: CASSTETVLMNTEAFF

d_call: NA
j_call: TRBJ2-3
clone_size: few
v_call: TRBV7-2
cdr3_nt: TGTGCCAGCAGTCAGTCGGGGGTCACAGATACGCAGTATTTT
cdr3_aa: CASSQSGVTDTQYF

d_call: TRBD2
j_call: TRBJ2-5
clone_size: NA
v_call: TRBV9
cdr3_nt: TGTGCCAGCAGCGTACTAAGCGGGGCGGGAGAGACCCAGTACTTC
cdr3_aa: CASSVLSGAGETQYF

d_call: NA
j_call: TRBJ1-1
clone_size: NA
v_call: TRBV6-4
cdr3_nt: TGTGCCAGCAGAGACGGGAGCAAAGCTTTCTTT
cdr3_aa: CASRDGSKAFF

d_call: TRBD1
j_call: TRBJ2-5
clone_size: once
v_call: TRBV25-1
cdr3_nt: TGTGCCAGCAGTGAATGGGGAAGGGGGCTTCAAGAGACCCAGTACTTC
cdr3_aa: CASSEWGRGLQETQYF

d_call: TRBD1
j_call: TRBJ1-1
clone_size: NA
v_call: TRBV10-3
cdr3_nt: TGTGCCATCAGACCGGGACAGGGAGATGAAGCTTTCTTT
cdr3_aa: CAIRPGQGDEAFF

d_call: NA
j_call: TRBJ1-1
clone_size: NA
v_call: TRBV18
cdr3_nt: TGTGCCAGCTCACCGTCAACGTCAGGGTCCCCTGAAGCTTTCTTT
cdr3_aa: CASSPSTSGSPEAFF

d_call: TRBD2
j_call: TRBJ2-1
clone_size: once
v_call: TRBV4-2
cdr3_nt: TGTGCCAGCAGCTGGACTAGCGGAACCTACAATGAGCAGTTCTTC
cdr3_aa: CASSWTSGTYNEQFF

d_call: NA
j_call: TRBJ1-3
clone_size: NA
v_call: TRBV19
cdr3_nt: TGTGCCAGTAGCAAAGGTACAGGTTCTGGAAACACCATATATTTT
cdr3_aa: CASSKGTGSGNTIYF

d_call: TRBD1
j_call: TRBJ2-7
clone_size: many
v_call: TRBV2
cdr3_nt: TGTGCCAGCAGAAGACAGGGGGAGGGGAACGAGCAGTACTTC
cdr3_aa: CASRRQGEGNEQYF

d_call: NA
j_call: TRBJ2-1
clone_size: once
v_call: TRBV24-1
cdr3_nt: TGTGCCACCAGTGATTTGCAAGGCGCCGGAGGGTGGGAGCAGTTCTTC
cdr3_aa: CATSDLQGAGGWEQFF

d_call: NA
j_call: TRBJ1-1
clone_size: NA
v_call: TRBV9
cdr3_nt: TGTGCCAGCAGCGTAGATGGGAGGAACACTGAAGCTTTCTTT
cdr3_aa: CASSVDGRNTEAFF

d_call: NA
j_call: TRBJ1-5
clone_size: NA
v_call: TRBV27
cdr3_nt: TGTGCCAGCAGTTTATGGAGGGATCAGCCCCAGCATTTT
cdr3_aa: CASSLWRDQPQHF

d_call: NA
j_call: TRBJ2-3
clone_size: NA
v_call: TRBV6-5
cdr3_nt: TGTGCCAGCAGGAACAGGGAACCCACAGATACGCAGTATTTT
cdr3_aa: CASRNREPTDTQYF

d_call: NA
j_call: TRBJ1-1
clone_size: NA
v_call: TRBV12-3/TRBV12-4
cdr3_nt: TGTGCCAGCAGACAGGGTCCCGCTGAAGCTTTCTTT
cdr3_aa: CASRQGPAEAFF

d_call: NA
j_call: TRBJ2-3
clone_size: NA
v_call: TRBV24-1
cdr3_nt: TGTGCCACCAGTGAACGGGTTGGAGGCACAGATACGCAGTATTTT
cdr3_aa: CATSERVGGTDTQYF

d_call: NA
j_call: TRBJ1-2
clone_size: NA
v_call: TRBV6-6
cdr3_nt: TGTGCCAGCAGTTACTGGACGGTGGAGGGTGGCTACACCTTC
cdr3_aa: CASSYWTVEGGYTF

d_call: TRBD1
j_call: TRBJ1-5
clone_size: NA
v_call: TRBV2
cdr3_nt: TGTGCCAGCAGTCTAGACGGGACAGGATCGGTTCAGCCCCAGCATTTT
cdr3_aa: CASSLDGTGSVQPQHF

d_call: NA
j_call: TRBJ1-6
clone_size: NA
v_call: TRBV5-1
cdr3_nt: TGCGCCAGCAGGCCCGAACCTATGTTTTCTAATTCACCCCTCCACTTT
cdr3_aa: CASRPEPMFSNSPLHF

d_call: NA
j_call: TRBJ1-6
clone_size: NA
v_call: TRBV18
cdr3_nt: TGTGCCAGCTCCTACGGGATTTCCTATAATTCACCCCTCCACTTT
cdr3_aa: CASSYGISYNSPLHF

d_call: NA
j_call: TRBJ2-7
clone_size: NA
v_call: TRBV3-1/TRBV3-2
cdr3_nt: TGTGCCAGCAGCCAAGTCTGGCGGCGACGTCCCCGCTCCTACGAGCAGTACTTC
cdr3_aa: CASSQVWRRRPRSYEQYF

d_call: NA
j_call: TRBJ2-3
clone_size: NA
v_call: TRBV18
cdr3_nt: TGTGCCAGCTCACCCCTCCTAGGACAGACCCTAGATACGCAGTATTTT
cdr3_aa: CASSPLLGQTLDTQYF

d_call: NA
j_call: TRBJ1-1
clone_size: NA
v_call: TRBV6-2/TRBV6-3
cdr3_nt: TGTGCCAGCAGTTACGGGCTTTGGGACATGAACACTGAAGCTTTCTTT
cdr3_aa: CASSYGLWDMNTEAFF

d_call: NA
j_call: TRBJ2-2
clone_size: NA
v_call: TRBV10-3
cdr3_nt: TGTGCCACGTCCCTCCCGAACACCGGGGAGCTGTTTTTT
cdr3_aa: CATSLPNTGELFF

d_call: NA
j_call: TRBJ1-2
clone_size: NA
v_call: TRBV7-9
cdr3_nt: TGTGCCAGCAGCTCCCGGGGGGCATTCAACTATGGCTACACCTTC
cdr3_aa: CASSSRGAFNYGYTF

d_call: TRBD2
j_call: TRBJ2-1
clone_size: NA
v_call: TRBV7-2
cdr3_nt: TGTGCCAGCAGCACTAGCGGGGGGAGGGTCAATGAGCAGTTCTTC
cdr3_aa: CASSTSGGRVNEQFF

d_call: NA
j_call: TRBJ2-7
clone_size: NA
v_call: TRBV29-1
cdr3_nt: TGCAGCGTTGACGCAGGGTTCGGCTACGAGCAGTACTTC
cdr3_aa: CSVDAGFGYEQYF

d_call: NA
j_call: TRBJ1-3
clone_size: NA
v_call: TRBV7-2
cdr3_nt: TGTGCCAGCAGCTTCGACAGAGGCTCTGGAAACACCATATATTTT
cdr3_aa: CASSFDRGSGNTIYF

d_call: NA
j_call: TRBJ1-1
clone_size: NA
v_call: TRBV4-3
cdr3_nt: TGCGCCAGCAGCGAAGGAAGACAGATGAACACTGAAGCTTTCTTT
cdr3_aa: CASSEGRQMNTEAFF

d_call: NA
j_call: TRBJ1-6
clone_size: NA
v_call: TRBV19
cdr3_nt: TGTGCCAGTAGAGTTACAGGATATGAACCCCTCCACTTT
cdr3_aa: CASRVTGYEPLHF

d_call: NA
j_call: TRBJ2-3
clone_size: many
v_call: TRBV2
cdr3_nt: TGTGCCAGCAGTGAAGGGACTGCTAGCACAGATACGCAGTATTTT
cdr3_aa: CASSEGTASTDTQYF

d_call: NA
j_call: TRBJ1-2
clone_size: NA
v_call: TRBV12-3/TRBV12-4
cdr3_nt: TGTGCCAGCAGTTTCGGGGGATATGGCTACACCTTC
cdr3_aa: CASSFGGYGYTF

d_call: TRBD1
j_call: TRBJ1-1
clone_size: few
v_call: TRBV5-6
cdr3_nt: TGTGCCAGCAGCTTCGGGACAGGGACTGAAGCTTTCTTT
cdr3_aa: CASSFGTGTEAFF

d_call: NA
j_call: TRBJ2-7
clone_size: NA
v_call: TRBV29-1
cdr3_nt: TGCAGCGTTGAGTTCGGGTATGAGCAGTACTTC
cdr3_aa: CSVEFGYEQYF

d_call: NA
j_call: TRBJ2-4
clone_size: NA
v_call: TRBV5-8
cdr3_nt: TGTGCCAGCAGCTTGGCCGGGACTCTTTCAGGCATTCAGTACTTC
cdr3_aa: CASSLAGTLSGIQYF